These T cell receptor beta chains were read from a single sample in a study of blood T cell repertoires in COVID-19. Clones were read by immunoSEQ multiplex PCR, and TCRdb kept only the in-frame ones, dropping some. The sample consists of fewer than 300,000 clones, 87% of them appearing once. The source material was peripheral blood. The receptors shown here come from a woman aged 40 to 50 who had recovered from COVID-19. The CDR3 runs from the conserved cysteine through the conserved F or W. Each record gives: J gene, D gene, clone size, V gene, CDR3 protein, CDR3 DNA. The D gene is left open where the match is weak. Clone size is given for some rows only: seen once, a few or many times, or a class if the clone is expanded.

TRBJ2-2,.,.,TRBV5-8,CASSWSFRGTGELFF,TGTGCCAGCAGCTGGTCGTTCCGCGGCACCGGGGAGCTGTTTTTT
TRBJ2-7,.,.,TRBV18,CASSPPAGDTYEQYF,TGTGCCAGCTCACCACCGGCAGGGGACACCTACGAGCAGTACTTC
TRBJ1-1,.,.,TRBV10-3,CAISERTSNTEAFF,TGTGCCATCAGTGAGAGGACATCGAACACTGAAGCTTTCTTT
TRBJ1-5,TRBD1,.,TRBV19,CASSSGQGRQPQHF,TGTGCCAGTAGTTCTGGACAGGGCCGCCAGCCCCAGCATTTT
TRBJ2-1,.,.,TRBV5-4,CASSTTVSSYNEQFF,TGTGCCAGCAGCACGACAGTTAGCTCCTACAATGAGCAGTTCTTC
TRBJ1-2,TRBD1,.,TRBV5-8,CASSPQERQGWYGYTF,TGTGCCAGCAGCCCTCAAGAAAGACAGGGATGGTATGGCTACACCTTC
TRBJ2-5,TRBD2,.,TRBV9,CASSVVAGGEETQYF,TGTGCCAGCAGCGTAGTAGCGGGGGGGGAAGAGACCCAGTACTTC
TRBJ2-5,TRBD2,many,TRBV5-1,CASSSRLAGVEWETQYF,TGCGCCAGCAGTTCCCGACTAGCGGGGGTCGAGTGGGAGACCCAGTACTTC
TRBJ1-1,TRBD1,.,TRBV7-2,CASSSTGVLNTEAFF,TGTGCCAGCAGCTCTACAGGGGTTCTTAACACTGAAGCTTTCTTT
TRBJ1-2,TRBD1,.,TRBV5-6,CASSMIGTGGGGYTF,TGTGCCAGCAGCATGATCGGGACAGGGGGAGGTGGCTACACCTTC
TRBJ2-5,.,.,TRBV7-3,CASSWGSLETQYF,TGTGCCAGCAGCTGGGGCAGCTTAGAGACCCAGTACTTC
TRBJ2-1,TRBD1,once,TRBV12-3/TRBV12-4,CASIKGGGEQFF,TGTGCCAGCATTAAAGGGGGCGGAGAGCAGTTCTTC
TRBJ2-3,.,.,TRBV3-1/TRBV3-2,CASSVNGGTDTQYF,TGTGCCAGCAGCGTAAACGGGGGCACAGATACGCAGTATTTT
TRBJ1-1,.,.,TRBV29-1,CSVGRRTEAFF,TGCAGCGTTGGTAGGAGGACTGAAGCTTTCTTT
TRBJ2-7,TRBD2,.,TRBV7-2,CASSLALTSGRAYEQYF,TGTGCCAGCAGCTTAGCTTTGACTAGCGGAAGGGCCTACGAGCAGTACTTC
TRBJ2-5,TRBD1,.,TRBV19,CASSAGGASETQYF,TGTGCCAGTAGTGCAGGGGGCGCATCAGAGACCCAGTACTTC
TRBJ1-1,.,.,TRBV7-3,CASSSTGSNTEAFF,TGTGCCAGCAGCTCCACAGGGTCGAACACTGAAGCTTTCTTT
TRBJ1-4,TRBD1,.,TRBV4-1,CASSQEGQANEKLFF,TGCGCCAGCAGCCAAGAGGGACAGGCCAATGAAAAACTGTTTTTT
TRBJ1-2,TRBD1,.,TRBV29-1,CSDNRGNGYTF,TGCAGCGACAACAGGGGGAACGGCTACACCTTC
TRBJ2-3,.,.,TRBV18,CASSPRQTSTDTQYF,TGTGCCAGCTCACCCCGGCAGACTAGCACAGATACGCAGTATTTT
TRBJ2-4,TRBD1,.,TRBV19,CASSSTGGENIQYF,TGTGCCAGTAGTTCCACAGGGGGCGAAAACATTCAGTACTTC
TRBJ1-3,.,.,TRBV25-1,CASSPRGGLGNTIYF,TGTGCCAGCAGTCCGCGGGGAGGGCTGGGAAACACCATATATTTT
TRBJ1-4,.,.,TRBV14,CASSSPGTTNEKLFF,TGTGCCAGCAGCTCCCCAGGGACAACTAATGAAAAACTGTTTTTT
TRBJ1-2,.,.,TRBV7-2,CASSLGQGRGYTF,TGTGCCAGCAGCTTAGGGCAGGGCCGGGGCTACACCTTC
TRBJ2-6,.,.,TRBV28,CAISEGASNSGANVLTF,TGTGCCATCTCGGAGGGGGCCTCAAACTCTGGGGCCAACGTCCTGACTTTC
TRBJ2-2,.,.,TRBV5-1,CASSEKPRGNTGELFF,TGCGCCAGCAGCGAAAAACCCAGGGGGAACACCGGGGAGCTGTTTTTT
TRBJ1-1,TRBD1,once,TRBV7-9,CASSPGQGASTEAFF,TGTGCCAGCAGCCCTGGACAGGGGGCGAGCACTGAAGCTTTCTTT
TRBJ2-1,TRBD2,.,TRBV4-1,CASSQGAGGPNLYNEQFF,TGCGCCAGCAGCCAAGGAGCGGGGGGCCCCAATCTCTACAATGAGCAGTTCTTC
TRBJ1-5,.,.,TRBV10-2,CASSDRGRNQPQHF,TGCGCCAGCAGTGACCGGGGAAGGAATCAGCCCCAGCATTTT
TRBJ2-5,TRBD1,.,TRBV5-1,CASSLQGASETQYF,TGCGCCAGCAGCTTGCAGGGGGCGTCGGAGACCCAGTACTTC
TRBJ1-1,TRBD1,.,TRBV5-1,CASRGTGGAETEAFF,TGCGCCAGCAGAGGAACAGGGGGCGCAGAGACTGAAGCTTTCTTT
TRBJ2-3,TRBD2,.,TRBV13,CASSLVSAGAQASTDTQYF,TGTGCCAGCAGCTTGGTTTCAGCGGGGGCCCAAGCTAGCACAGATACGCAGTATTTT
TRBJ2-5,TRBD1,once,TRBV9,CASSERGKTGGEETQYF,TGTGCCAGCAGCGAGAGGGGAAAGACAGGGGGCGAAGAGACCCAGTACTTC
TRBJ1-2,.,.,TRBV10-3,CAISGAEGYRSGYTF,TGTGCCATCAGCGGGGCGGAGGGATACAGAAGTGGCTACACCTTC
TRBJ2-6,.,.,TRBV4-3,CASSLEAGANVLTF,TGCGCCAGCAGCCTCGAGGCTGGGGCCAACGTCCTGACTTTC
TRBJ1-2,.,.,TRBV6-1,CASSETSPLVYGYTF,TGTGCCAGCAGTGAAACATCACCGCTTGTCTATGGCTACACCTTC
TRBJ2-5,.,once,TRBV27,CASRGGGFQETQYF,TGTGCCAGCAGGGGTGGCGGTTTCCAAGAGACCCAGTACTTC
TRBJ1-1,.,.,TRBV10-3,CAARTLGKNTEAFF,TGTGCCGCCCGGACATTGGGTAAAAACACTGAAGCTTTCTTT
TRBJ2-7,TRBD2,few,TRBV2,CASSSGGVSNYEQYF,TGTGCCAGCAGTTCTGGGGGGGTCTCCAACTACGAGCAGTACTTC
TRBJ2-1,.,once,TRBV3-1/TRBV3-2,CASSPFGGGLAYNEQFF,TGTGCCAGCAGCCCCTTTGGGGGGGGGCTCGCCTACAATGAGCAGTTCTTC
TRBJ2-2,TRBD1,.,TRBV13,CASSLDRGLTGELFF,TGTGCCAGCAGCTTAGACAGGGGGCTAACCGGGGAGCTGTTTTTT
TRBJ2-6,TRBD2,.,TRBV4-2,CASSQEWTSGTRSGANVLTF,TGTGCCAGCAGCCAAGAATGGACTAGCGGGACCCGCTCTGGGGCCAACGTCCTGACTTTC
TRBJ2-1,.,.,TRBV7-9,CASSSRDTSYNEQFF,TGTGCCAGCAGCTCTAGGGACACCTCCTACAATGAGCAGTTCTTC
TRBJ1-4,.,.,TRBV6-6,CASFPNGGINEKLFF,TGTGCCTCTTTTCCGAACGGGGGAATCAATGAAAAACTGTTTTTT
TRBJ1-6,TRBD1,.,TRBV15,CATSPRGSSYNSPLHF,TGTGCCACCAGCCCCAGGGGGAGCTCCTATAATTCACCCCTCCACTTT
TRBJ1-4,.,.,TRBV6-5,CASIITTGGRKLFF,TGTGCCAGCATAATCACGACGGGGGGTCGAAAACTGTTTTTT
TRBJ2-7,TRBD2,.,TRBV5-1,CASSREGLADSYEQYF,TGCGCCAGCAGCCGGGAGGGACTAGCGGATTCCTACGAGCAGTACTTC
TRBJ1-2,TRBD1,.,TRBV6-5,CASLTGAYGYTF,TGTGCCAGCCTGACAGGGGCCTATGGCTACACCTTC
TRBJ1-2,.,.,TRBV18,CASSSGLDYGYTF,TGTGCCAGCTCATCAGGGTTGGACTATGGCTACACCTTC
TRBJ1-2,.,once,TRBV6-5,CASSYSEGLGYTF,TGTGCCAGCAGTTACTCTGAGGGTCTTGGCTACACCTTC
TRBJ2-2,.,.,TRBV12-3/TRBV12-4,CASSQGAYVPFF,TGTGCCAGCAGCCAAGGGGCCTACGTGCCGTTTTTT
TRBJ2-3,TRBD2,.,TRBV4-2,CASSQDVVAGVTDTQYF,TGTGCCAGCAGCCAAGATGTAGTAGCGGGGGTTACAGATACGCAGTATTTT
TRBJ2-3,.,few,TRBV19,CATGVISTDTQYF,TGTGCCACCGGGGTAATTAGCACAGATACGCAGTATTTT
TRBJ1-2,.,.,TRBV6-6,CASSYSREAYGYTF,TGTGCCAGCAGTTACTCCCGGGAGGCCTATGGCTACACCTTC
TRBJ2-3,TRBD1,once,TRBV6-5,CASTLRQGSTDTQYF,TGTGCCAGCACCCTTCGACAGGGAAGCACAGATACGCAGTATTTT
TRBJ2-7,.,.,TRBV10-3,CAIRLTRQSNEQYF,TGTGCCATCAGGTTAACGAGACAGAGTAACGAGCAGTACTTC